The sequence of this T cell receptor (beta chain) was determined in a study of blood T cell repertoires in COVID-19. Grouping used clinical history reported by participants in a survey and questionnaire. Recovery among Cohort 3 donors was established by two negative PCRs, clearance, or symptom resolution. Profiling relied on immunoSEQ multiplex PCR, and the TCRdb table lists in-frame clones only, not all of them. The sample carries 150,000 to 200,000 clones, roughly 87% recorded once. The CDR3 loop spans 11 amino acids. V was cut by 4 bases and J by 3 bases, with 2 bases left in between. Germline-derived CDR1 and CDR2 are SGHTA and FQGNSA.

The source is a woman in her twenties or thirties who had recovered from COVID-19. What was sequenced was PBMCs or T cells enriched from blood (not recorded which). The rearrangement joins TRBV7-2 to TRBJ2-3, with unresolved D. This chain's CDR3 is CASSSTDTQYF. In nucleotides, the CDR3 is TGTGCCAGCAGCTCAACAGATACGCAGTATTTT.